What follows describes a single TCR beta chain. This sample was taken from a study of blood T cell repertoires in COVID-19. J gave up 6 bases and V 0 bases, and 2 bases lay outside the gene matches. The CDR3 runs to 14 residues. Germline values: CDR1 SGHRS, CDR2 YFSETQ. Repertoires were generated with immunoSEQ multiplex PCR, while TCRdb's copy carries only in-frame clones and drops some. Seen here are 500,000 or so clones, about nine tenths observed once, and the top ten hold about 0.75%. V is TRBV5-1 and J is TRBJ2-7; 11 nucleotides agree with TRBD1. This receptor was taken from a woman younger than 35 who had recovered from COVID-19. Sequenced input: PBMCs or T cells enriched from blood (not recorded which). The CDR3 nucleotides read TGCGCCAGCAGCTTGGGGGACAGGGGGGTCGAGCAGTACTTC. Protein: CASSLGDRGVEQYF.